These T cell receptor beta chains were read from a single sample in a study of blood T cell repertoires in COVID-19. Method: immunoSEQ multiplex PCR; TCRdb's copy keeps in-frame clones and lacks some. The sample includes 350,000 to 550,000 clones, roughly nine tenths of them seen just once. The specimen was PBMCs or T cells enriched from blood (not recorded which). All receptors come from a man aged 25 to 40 who had recovered from COVID-19. CDR3s include the opening cysteine and the closing phenylalanine or tryptophan. A D gene is named only where the DNA matches it firmly. Size is stated for part of the rows, as once, few or many counts, or as a class when the clone is expanded.

size	V	D	J	DNA	CDR3
-	TRBV9	TRBD1	TRBJ1-1	TGTGCCAGCAGCGCGCTTGGACAGGGGCTGAACACTGAAGCTTTCTTT	CASSALGQGLNTEAFF
-	TRBV25-1	-	TRBJ1-2	TGTGCCAGCAGTGAGCCTCGGTGGCCTGGGGAGGGCTACACCTTC	CASSEPRWPGEGYTF
-	TRBV15	-	TRBJ1-5	TGTGCCACCAGCTCCTACACCCGGTCAGGGCGGGATCGGAATCAGCCCCAGCATTTT	CATSSYTRSGRDRNQPQHF
-	TRBV29-1	-	TRBJ1-2	TGCAGCGTTGAAGAAAACCAGGGGCTTGGCTACACCTTC	CSVEENQGLGYTF
-	TRBV5-1	TRBD1	TRBJ2-1	TGCGCCAGCAGTACCGGGACAGGGGGTTCGGATGAGCAGTTCTTC	CASSTGTGGSDEQFF
once	TRBV18	TRBD1	TRBJ1-4	TGTGCCAGCCGATCCCCATCTCGGACAGGGTCTAATGAAAAACTGTTTTTT	CASRSPSRTGSNEKLFF
-	TRBV10-3	TRBD1	TRBJ2-7	TGTGCCATCAGTGAGCCTGGACAGGGGACAGGCTACGAGCAGTACTTC	CAISEPGQGTGYEQYF
-	TRBV12-3/TRBV12-4	-	TRBJ1-1	TGTGCCAGCAGCCCCAGGACTGAAGCTTTCTTT	CASSPRTEAFF
-	TRBV28	-	TRBJ2-2	TGTGCCAGCATAGCGGCACAGAACACCGGGGAGCTGTTTTTT	CASIAAQNTGELFF
once	TRBV4-1	-	TRBJ2-7	TGCGCCAGCAGCCAAGTGGGGCAGCTCTACGAGCAGTACTTC	CASSQVGQLYEQYF
-	TRBV27	-	TRBJ1-1	TGTGCCAGCAGTGTCACCACCGGGGGATACACTGAAGCTTTCTTT	CASSVTTGGYTEAFF
-	TRBV7-8	-	TRBJ1-6	TGTGCCAGCAGCTTAAAAGTCCCCTACTATAATTCACCCCTCCACTTT	CASSLKVPYYNSPLHF
-	TRBV3-1/TRBV3-2	TRBD1	TRBJ1-2	TGTGCCAGCAGCCGCACAGGGGACCCCGCCTATGGCTACACCTTC	CASSRTGDPAYGYTF
-	TRBV10-3	TRBD1	TRBJ1-1	TGTGCCATCAGTGGTACAGGGGATGGTGAAGCTTTCTTT	CAISGTGDGEAFF
-	TRBV18	TRBD2	TRBJ2-5	TGTGCCAGCTCACCACAAGCGGGATCGAGGGAGACCCAGTACTTC	CASSPQAGSRETQYF
-	TRBV28	TRBD1	TRBJ2-7	TGTGCCAGCAACCTTCCCGGGACAGGGGGTCATGAGCAGTACTTC	CASNLPGTGGHEQYF
-	TRBV5-1	-	TRBJ2-1	TGCGCCAGCAGCTTGGCAGGCGGGATCACCTACAATGAGCAGTTCTTC	CASSLAGGITYNEQFF
-	TRBV9	TRBD1	TRBJ1-1	TGTGCCAGCAGCCCGAGGGGGCCTAGTGTGACTGAAGCTTTCTTT	CASSPRGPSVTEAFF
-	TRBV11-3	TRBD1	TRBJ2-3	TGTGCCAGCAGCCGCTTAGGGGGCGCCGGCACAGATACGCAGTATTTT	CASSRLGGAGTDTQYF
-	TRBV29-1	TRBD2	TRBJ2-1	TGCAGCGTGGCTAGACTAGCGGTCTACAATGAGCAGTTCTTC	CSVARLAVYNEQFF
-	TRBV6-1	TRBD1	TRBJ1-2	TGTGCCAGCAGTGAAAGGGGCCGGACAGGGTTGGGCTACACCTTC	CASSERGRTGLGYTF
-	TRBV28	TRBD1	TRBJ1-1	TGTGCCAGCAGGGAGACAGGGTTAACTGAAGCTTTCTTT	CASRETGLTEAFF
-	TRBV4-1	-	TRBJ2-3	TGCGCCAGCAGCCAGGAGCGGGTGGGCTCAGATACGCAGTATTTT	CASSQERVGSDTQYF
-	TRBV13	-	TRBJ2-3	TGTGCCAGCAGCTTAGGCTGGCGCACAGATACGCAGTATTTT	CASSLGWRTDTQYF
-	TRBV28	TRBD1	TRBJ2-1	TGTGCCAGCAGTAAACAGGGGGCCAATGAGCAGTTCTTC	CASSKQGANEQFF
few	TRBV27	-	TRBJ2-1	TGTGCCAGCAGGTCGTTGAGGGCAAGAGAGCAGTTCTTC	CASRSLRAREQFF
-	TRBV6-5	-	TRBJ1-6	TGTGCCAGCAGTTACTCAAGGGGGGGGAATTCACCCCTCCACTTT	CASSYSRGGNSPLHF
-	TRBV9	-	TRBJ2-3	TGTGCCAGCAGCGTAGTGGAGGATACGCAGTATTTT	CASSVVEDTQYF
few	TRBV5-4	-	TRBJ2-1	TGTGCCAGCAGCTACCAGGGCCTAAAGAGGTACAATGAGCAGTTCTTC	CASSYQGLKRYNEQFF
-	TRBV30	-	TRBJ2-3	TGTGCCTACGGGACTGCGGTCCCCTATTTT	CAYGTAVPYF
-	TRBV7-2	-	TRBJ2-5	TGTGCCAGCAGGCAAATGTGGGCGGGGCAAGAGACCCAGTACTTC	CASRQMWAGQETQYF
-	TRBV6-4	TRBD1	TRBJ2-5	TGTGCCAGCAGCAGGGGGCCGCAAGAGACCCAGTACTTC	CASSRGPQETQYF
-	TRBV4-1	TRBD2	TRBJ2-3	TGCGCCAGCAGCCAATTCGCGGGGGGCACAGATACGCAGTATTTT	CASSQFAGGTDTQYF
-	TRBV24-1	-	TRBJ2-6	TGTGCCACCAGTGATCGCGACTCGCCCTCTGGGGCCAACGTCCTGACTTTC	CATSDRDSPSGANVLTF
-	TRBV3-1/TRBV3-2	-	TRBJ1-2	TGTGCCAGCAGCCAAGATGTTGGCGGTGGCTATGGCTACACCTTC	CASSQDVGGGYGYTF
once	TRBV7-2	-	TRBJ2-3	TGTGCCAGCAGCCCAAGGACAAATGTTGGAGATACGCAGTATTTT	CASSPRTNVGDTQYF
-	TRBV29-1	-	TRBJ1-1	TGCAGCGTTGAACTTCAAACCGGTGGTGAAGCTTTCTTT	CSVELQTGGEAFF
-	TRBV5-3	-	TRBJ2-3	TGTGCCAGAAACCCTAGGGACAATAGCACAGATACGCAGTATTTT	CARNPRDNSTDTQYF
-	TRBV6-5	TRBD1	TRBJ2-7	TGTGCCAGCAGTTACACCTTCCCGGGACAGGGGCACGAGCAGTACTTC	CASSYTFPGQGHEQYF
-	TRBV5-1	-	TRBJ1-3	TGCGCCAGCAGTCCGCCAGGCGGAAACACCATATATTTT	CASSPPGGNTIYF
-	TRBV5-4	-	TRBJ1-3	TGTGCCAGCAGCGCCGGACAGATGGGAAACACCATATATTTT	CASSAGQMGNTIYF
-	TRBV2	-	TRBJ1-1	TGTGCCACCACGCCGACAGAAAGGGACACTGAAGCTTTCTTT	CATTPTERDTEAFF
-	TRBV11-2	-	TRBJ2-7	TGTGCCAGCAGCTTTGGATCCGGGGAGCAGTACTTC	CASSFGSGEQYF
-	TRBV27	-	TRBJ1-4	TGTGCCAGCAGTGGGTCAGACTCATCATGGGAAAAACTGTTTTTT	CASSGSDSSWEKLFF
-	TRBV14	-	TRBJ2-1	TGTGCCAGCAGCCAATCAGGGCAGGATGAGCAGTTCTTC	CASSQSGQDEQFF
-	TRBV30	TRBD2	TRBJ2-1	TGTGCCTGGACGGGACTAGCGGGAATTGGGTATGAGCAGTTCTTC	CAWTGLAGIGYEQFF